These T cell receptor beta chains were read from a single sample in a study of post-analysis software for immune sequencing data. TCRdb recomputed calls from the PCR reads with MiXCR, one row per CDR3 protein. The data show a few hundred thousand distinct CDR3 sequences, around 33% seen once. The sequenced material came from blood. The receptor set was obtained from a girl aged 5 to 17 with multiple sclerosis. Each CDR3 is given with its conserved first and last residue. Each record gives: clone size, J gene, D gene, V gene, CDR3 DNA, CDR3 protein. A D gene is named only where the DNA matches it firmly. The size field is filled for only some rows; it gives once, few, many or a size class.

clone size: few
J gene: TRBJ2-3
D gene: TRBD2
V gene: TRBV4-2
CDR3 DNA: TGTGCCAGCAGCCAAGAAGGCGCGCTAGCGGGGGTTTCAGATACGCAGTATTTT
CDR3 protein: CASSQEGALAGVSDTQYF

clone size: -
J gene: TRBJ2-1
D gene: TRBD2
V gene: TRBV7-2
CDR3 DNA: TGTGCCAGCAGCGACGGACTAGCGGGGGCCCTCGGGGTAAATGAGCAGTTCTTC
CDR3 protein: CASSDGLAGALGVNEQFF

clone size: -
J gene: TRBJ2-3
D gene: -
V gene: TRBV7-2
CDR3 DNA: TGTGCCAGCAGCTCCCTCGGGGGGCAGAGCACAGATACGCAGTATTTT
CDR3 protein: CASSSLGGQSTDTQYF

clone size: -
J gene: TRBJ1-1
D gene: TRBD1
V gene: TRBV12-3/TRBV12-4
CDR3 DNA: TGTGCCAGCAGTGGACAGGGGGGCACTGAAGCTTTCTTT
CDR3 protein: CASSGQGGTEAFF

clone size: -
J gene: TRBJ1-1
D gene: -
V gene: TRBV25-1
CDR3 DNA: TGTGCCAGCAGTGAGGTCAATCCTCAGGGCCGAACTGAAGCTTTCTTT
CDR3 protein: CASSEVNPQGRTEAFF

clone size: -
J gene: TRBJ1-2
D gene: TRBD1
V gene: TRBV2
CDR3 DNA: TGTGCCAGCAGGTCGGGACAGGGAGAAACGCCATACACCTTC
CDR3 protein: CASRSGQGETPYTF

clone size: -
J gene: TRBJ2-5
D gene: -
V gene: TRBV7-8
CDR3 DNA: TGTACCAGCATCCAATCCCGCTTACAAGAGACCCAGTACTTC
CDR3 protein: CTSIQSRLQETQYF

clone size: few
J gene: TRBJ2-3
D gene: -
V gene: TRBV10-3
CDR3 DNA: TGTGCCATCAGTGAGTCTGAACATCCCGGGACATACACCACAGATACGCAGTATTTT
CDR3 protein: CAISESEHPGTYTTDTQYF

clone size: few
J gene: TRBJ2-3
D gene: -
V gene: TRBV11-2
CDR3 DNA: TGTGCCAGCAGCTCTCGTCTGGGAGGAGATACGCAGTATTTT
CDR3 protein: CASSSRLGGDTQYF

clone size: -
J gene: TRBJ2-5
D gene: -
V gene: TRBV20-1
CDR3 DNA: TGCAGTGCTGCGCGACCATCAGGGCAAGAGTCCCAGTACTTC
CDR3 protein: CSAARPSGQESQYF

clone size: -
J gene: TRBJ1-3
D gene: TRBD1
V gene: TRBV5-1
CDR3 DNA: TGCGCCAGCAGCGCACAGGGGACAACTGGAAACACCATATATTTT
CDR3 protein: CASSAQGTTGNTIYF

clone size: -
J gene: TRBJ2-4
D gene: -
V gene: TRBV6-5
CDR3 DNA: TGTGCCAGCAGCAGGGGGGTTGGGGGCACGTACTTC
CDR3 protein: CASSRGVGGTYF

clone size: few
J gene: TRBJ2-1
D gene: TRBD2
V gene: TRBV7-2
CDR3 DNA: TGTGCCAGCTCGTCACCGGGCGGACTAGCGGGGGGGCCGGACAATGAGCAGTTCTTC
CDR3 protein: CASSSPGGLAGGPDNEQFF

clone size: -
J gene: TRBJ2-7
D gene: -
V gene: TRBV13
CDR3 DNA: TGTGCCAGCAGTACTAGACGGTGGAGCTCCTACGAGCAGTACTTC
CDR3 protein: CASSTRRWSSYEQYF

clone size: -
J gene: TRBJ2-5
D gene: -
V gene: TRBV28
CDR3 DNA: TGTGCCAGCGGCTTGATGGAATGGGAGACCCAGTACTTC
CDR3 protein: CASGLMEWETQYF

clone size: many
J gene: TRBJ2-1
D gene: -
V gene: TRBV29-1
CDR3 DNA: TGCAGCGTCCCAGGGCGGGAGCAGTTCTTC
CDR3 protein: CSVPGREQFF

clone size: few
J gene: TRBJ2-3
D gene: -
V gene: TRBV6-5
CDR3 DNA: TGTGCCAGCAGTCTATACGCCGCAGATACGCAGTATTTT
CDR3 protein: CASSLYAADTQYF

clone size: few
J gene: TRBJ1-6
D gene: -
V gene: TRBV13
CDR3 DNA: TGTGCCAGCAGCGTCGGATTTTCCTATAATTCACCCCTCCACTTT
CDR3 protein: CASSVGFSYNSPLHF

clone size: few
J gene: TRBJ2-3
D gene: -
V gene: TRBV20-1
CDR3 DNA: TGCAGTGCAACAGGGAATAACACAGATACGCAGTATTTT
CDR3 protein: CSATGNNTDTQYF

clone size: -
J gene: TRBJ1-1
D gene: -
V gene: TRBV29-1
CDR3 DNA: TGCAGCGGCCTGGGGGGGACTGAAGCTTTCTTT
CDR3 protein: CSGLGGTEAFF

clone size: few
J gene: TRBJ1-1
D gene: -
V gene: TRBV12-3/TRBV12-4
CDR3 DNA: TGTGCCAGCAGTTTAGCCGGGACACTAAACACTGAAGCTTTCTTT
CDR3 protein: CASSLAGTLNTEAFF

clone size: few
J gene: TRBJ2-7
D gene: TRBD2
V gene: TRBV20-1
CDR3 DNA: TGCAGTGCTAGAGAATCGGGGGGCTCCTACGAGCAGTACTTC
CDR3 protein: CSARESGGSYEQYF

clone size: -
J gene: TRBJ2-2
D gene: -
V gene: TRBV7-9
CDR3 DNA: TGTGCCAGCAGCTTAGGACAGCGAAACACCGGGGAGCTGTTTTTT
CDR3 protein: CASSLGQRNTGELFF

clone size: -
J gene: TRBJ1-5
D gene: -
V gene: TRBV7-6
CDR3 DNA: TGTGCCAGCAGCGCAACTGGGAGCAATCAGTCCCAGCATTTT
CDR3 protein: CASSATGSNQSQHF

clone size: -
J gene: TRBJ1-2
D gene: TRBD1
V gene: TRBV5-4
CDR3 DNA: TGTGCCAGCCGCTGGGGGGGACAGGGGATTGATGGCTACACCTTC
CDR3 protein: CASRWGGQGIDGYTF

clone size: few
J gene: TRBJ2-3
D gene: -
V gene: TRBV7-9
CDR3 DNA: TGTGCCAGCAGCTTTAGAGTCCCAAGCACAGATACGCAGTATTTT
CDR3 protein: CASSFRVPSTDTQYF

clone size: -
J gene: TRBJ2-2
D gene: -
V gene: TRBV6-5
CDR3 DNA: TGTGCCAGCAGACCGTTTGGGGGTGGAACCGGGGAGCTGTTTTTT
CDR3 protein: CASRPFGGGTGELFF

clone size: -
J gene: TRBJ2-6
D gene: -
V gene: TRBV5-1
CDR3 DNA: TGCGCCAGCAGCCCGACTCAGGGGAGTTTCTCTGGGGCCAACGTCCTGACTTTC
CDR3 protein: CASSPTQGSFSGANVLTF

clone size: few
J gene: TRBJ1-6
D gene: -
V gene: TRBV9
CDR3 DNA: TGTGCCAGCAGCGTAGAAGGGAGCTCCTATAATTCACCCCTCCACTTT
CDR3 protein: CASSVEGSSYNSPLHF

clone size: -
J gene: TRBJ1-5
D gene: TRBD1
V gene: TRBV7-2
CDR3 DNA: TGTGCCAGCAGCTTAGACTCCCCTCGGACAGGGGTTACCCACAATCAGCCCCAGCATTTT
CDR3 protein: CASSLDSPRTGVTHNQPQHF

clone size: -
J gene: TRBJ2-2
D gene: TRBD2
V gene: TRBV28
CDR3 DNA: TGTGCCAGCAGTTACCCGGGACTAGCTGAATCCGGGGAGCTGTTTTTT
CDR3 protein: CASSYPGLAESGELFF

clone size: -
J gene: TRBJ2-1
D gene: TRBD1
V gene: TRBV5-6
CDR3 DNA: TGTGCCAGCAGCTTAGGACAGGGTGAGGGGCAGTTCTTC
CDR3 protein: CASSLGQGEGQFF

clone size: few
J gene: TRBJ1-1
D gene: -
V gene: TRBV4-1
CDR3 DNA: TGCGCCAGCAGCCAGGCTAGAGCAGAAACGACTGAAGCTTTCTTT
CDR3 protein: CASSQARAETTEAFF

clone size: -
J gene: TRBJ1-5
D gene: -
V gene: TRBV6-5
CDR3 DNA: TGTGCCAGCAGCCGAACCCTACGTGAGCCCCAGCATTTT
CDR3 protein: CASSRTLREPQHF

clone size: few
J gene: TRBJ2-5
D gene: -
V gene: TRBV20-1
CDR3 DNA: TGCAGTGCCACCAAGGGCCGAGAGACCCAGTACTTC
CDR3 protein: CSATKGRETQYF

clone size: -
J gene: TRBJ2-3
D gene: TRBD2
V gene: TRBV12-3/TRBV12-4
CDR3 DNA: TGTGCCAGCAGGTCCGACCTGGAGGCTAGCGGAACAGATACGCAGTATTTT
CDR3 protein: CASRSDLEASGTDTQYF

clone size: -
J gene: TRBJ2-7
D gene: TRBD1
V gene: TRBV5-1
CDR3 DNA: TGCGCCAGCAGCTTCGGGACAGGGCGAGAGCAGTACTTC
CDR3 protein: CASSFGTGREQYF

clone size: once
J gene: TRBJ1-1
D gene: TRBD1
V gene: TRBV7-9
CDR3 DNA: TGTGCCAGCAGCCCCTCCGGACAGCTCAGGGGGGACACTGAAGCTTTCTTT
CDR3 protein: CASSPSGQLRGDTEAFF

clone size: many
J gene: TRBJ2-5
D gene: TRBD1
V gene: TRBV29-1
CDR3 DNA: TGCAGCGTTGAGGGACAGGGGGGATTATACGAGACCCAGTACTTC
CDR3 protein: CSVEGQGGLYETQYF

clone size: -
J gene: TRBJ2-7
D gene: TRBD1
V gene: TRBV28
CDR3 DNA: TGTGCCAGCAGGTTGGGACAGGGTTACGAGCAGTACTTC
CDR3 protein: CASRLGQGYEQYF

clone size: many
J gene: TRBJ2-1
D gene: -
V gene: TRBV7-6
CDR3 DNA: TGTGCCAGCAGCGCGGGGGCCAATGAGCAGTTCTTC
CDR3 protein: CASSAGANEQFF

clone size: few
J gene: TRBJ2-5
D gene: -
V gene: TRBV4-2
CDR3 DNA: TGTGCCAGCCGTCAGGACGCCCAAGAGACCCAGTACTTC
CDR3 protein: CASRQDAQETQYF

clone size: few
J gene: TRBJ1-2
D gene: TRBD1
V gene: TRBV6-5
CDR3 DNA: TGTGCCAGCAGACAGGACAGGACGAAGAACTATGGCTACACCTTC
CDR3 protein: CASRQDRTKNYGYTF

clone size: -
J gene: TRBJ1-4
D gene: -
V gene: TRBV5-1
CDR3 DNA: TGCGCCAGCAGCTTGGCAGCTCGGCAGGCAACTAATGAAAAACTGTTTTTT
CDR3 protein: CASSLAARQATNEKLFF

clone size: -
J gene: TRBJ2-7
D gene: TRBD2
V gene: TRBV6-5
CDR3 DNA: TGTGCCAGCCGTAGAGAGCGGGGGTCACTACAGCAGTACTTC
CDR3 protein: CASRRERGSLQQYF

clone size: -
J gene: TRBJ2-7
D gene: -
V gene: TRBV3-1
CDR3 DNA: TGTGCCAGCAGCTCAGAACGGGACTCTCGGCCCTACGAGCAGTACTTC
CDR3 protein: CASSSERDSRPYEQYF

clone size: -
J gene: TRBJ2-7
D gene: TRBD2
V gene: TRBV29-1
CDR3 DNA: TGCAGCGTTGAGGGGGAGGGTACAAACTACGAGCAGTACTTC
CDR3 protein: CSVEGEGTNYEQYF

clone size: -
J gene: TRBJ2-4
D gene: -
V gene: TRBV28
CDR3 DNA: TGTGCCAGCAGTTTCTGGGGAAACATTCAGTACTTC
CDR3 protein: CASSFWGNIQYF